A single sample is the source of the 27 T cell receptor beta chains below, sequenced in a study of blood T cells in healthy people across ages. Using a J-beta primer mix together with a sample-barcoded 5' primer, a second PCR was run for 7 to 11 cycles. TCRdb re-called the 5' RACE reads with MiXCR, one entry per CDR3 protein. Of about 1.8 million distinct CDR3 sequences listed, roughly 50% are singletons. The sequenced sample consisted of blood. All receptors come from a woman in her thirties or forties in good health.

This chain joins TRBV7-9 and TRBJ1-4; 7 bases are a match to TRBD1. The CDR3 is 15 residues long. Germline lookup yields CDR1 SEHNR and CDR2 FQNEAQ (reference sequence). V was clipped by 3 bases and J by 8 bases; unmatched bases: 9. For the CDR3, the DNA is TGTGCCAGCAGCTTTGGGGCAGGGGGTAAAGAAAAACTGTTTTTT. Its protein is CASSFGAGGKEKLFF.

The J gene is TRBJ2-5, the V gene TRBV28; a weak D match, TRBD2 (5 bases). The V and J ends lost 4 bases and 2 bases respectively, with 23 bases between them. This CDR3 has 18 amino acids. The germline gives CDR1 MDHEN, CDR2 SYDVKM. Written as DNA, the CDR3 is TGTGCCAGCAGTTCCCTCCCGGTGGAGGCGAACCCTCAAGAGACCCAGTACTTC. It specifies CASSSLPVEANPQETQYF.

This clonotype turned up a few times. The chain has TRBV6-6 and TRBJ2-1, with D perhaps TRBD1 (5 bases). Between the trimmed V and J ends, which lost 4 bases and 6 bases, there was a span of 10 bases. Germline CDR1 reads MNHNY; CDR2 reads SVGAGI (reference sequence). The CDR3 sequence is 13 residues long. CDR3 amino acids: CASSFGQGNEQFF. CDR3 in DNA: TGTGCCAGCAGTTTCGGTCAGGGCAATGAGCAGTTCTTC.

This chain joins TRBV9 and TRBJ2-5, with 7 bases that match TRBD2. The J call may be faulty, since TRBJ2-7 better matches the DNA end. The CDR3 loop spans 15 amino acids. The germline V gene has CDR1 SGDLS and CDR2 YYNGEE. CDR3 in amino acids: CASSRGAGKTYEQYF. For the CDR3, the DNA is TGTGCCAGCTCCCGAGGAGCGGGGAAAACCTACGAGCAGTACTTC.

CDR3: CASSLGGSGVVTDTQYF. DNA of the CDR3: TGTGCCAGCAGCTTAGGGGGTAGCGGGGTTGTGACAGATACGCAGTATTTT. The chain links TRBV7-6 to TRBJ2-3; 8 bases are a match to TRBD2. J lost 3 bases, V lost 1 base, and 9 bases had no gene match. This CDR3 has 17 residues. CDR1 is SGHVS, CDR2 FNYEAQ, per germline.

This chain joins TRBV6-1 and TRBJ2-7; TRBD1 matches at 7 bases. The CDR3 length is 11 residues. The V gene end was trimmed by 2 bases and the J gene end by 9 bases; junction bases not matched to a gene: 1. Germline values: CDR1 MNHNS, CDR2 SASEGT. The CDR3, as DNA: TGTGCCAGCAGTGAACAGGGGGTGCAGTACTTC. Translation gives CASSEQGVQYF.

The chain has TRBV6-6 and TRBJ2-7; 7 bases are shared with TRBD1. The V gene's germline CDR1 is MNHNY and CDR2 SVGAGI (reference sequence). The length of the CDR3 is 14 residues. Germline trimming cut 4 bases from V and 4 bases from J; bases unmatched to any gene: 7. The CDR3 loop is CASSSDRDRYEQYF. CDR3 nucleotide sequence: TGTGCCAGCAGTTCAGACAGGGATCGGTACGAGCAGTACTTC.

CDR3 in DNA: TGTGCCAGCAGTTTATTAGGTGGGGCGGAGGGGCAGTACTTC. This codes for CASSLLGGAEGQYF. The chain combines TRBV28 with TRBJ2-7, with TRBD2 as a possible D gene (6 bases). Germline V CDR1 and CDR2: MDHEN, SYDVKM. This CDR3 comprises 14 residues. V was trimmed by 1 base and J by 9 bases, leaving 16 bases between them.

This chain links TRBV27 with TRBJ2-1; D ambiguous. The germline gives CDR1 MNHEY, CDR2 SMNVEV (reference sequence). CDR3 length: 16 amino acids. V was trimmed by 7 bases and J by 7 bases, leaving 23 bases between them. The CDR3 is CASKPSLGPLWNEQFF. CDR3 in DNA: TGTGCCAGCAAACCCTCCTTAGGCCCGCTTTGGAATGAGCAGTTCTTC.

This rearrangement joins TRBV7-2 to TRBJ2-5; 8 bases align to TRBD1. Germline V gene data show CDR1 as SGHTA and CDR2 as FQGNSA. The length of the CDR3 is 14 residues. The J segment lost 11 bases and the V segment lost 7 bases, leaving 15 bases of the junction unmatched. The CDR3 coding sequence is TGTGCCAGCAACACCCGACAGGGGATCTACGGGCAGTACTTC. The encoded protein is CASNTRQGIYGQYF.

The chain carries TRBV6-6 and TRBJ2-3; 7 bases are shared with TRBD2. J lost 2 bases, V lost 6 bases, and 5 bases had no gene match. The CDR3 extends over 14 amino acids. Germline V gene data show CDR1 as MNHNY and CDR2 as SVGAGI (reference sequence). CDR3 DNA sequence: TGTGCCAGCAGACCCGGGACTATCACAGATACGCAGTATTTT. Its protein is CASRPGTITDTQYF.

V and J are TRBV20-1 and TRBJ2-5; D may be TRBD1 (5 bases). Trimming cost V 6 bases and J 3 bases, with 11 bases left between them. Germline V gives CDR1 DFQATT, CDR2 SNEGSKA (reference sequence). CDR3 size: 12 residues. CDR3 protein: CSAQGWEETQYF. CDR3 DNA: TGCAGTGCCCAGGGTTGGGAAGAGACCCAGTACTTC.

This clonotype was seen a few times. The rearrangement uses TRBV5-1 and TRBJ2-5, with 11 positions matching TRBD2. Germline CDR1 SGHRS, CDR2 YFSETQ. The CDR3 is 15 amino acids. The ends lost 4 bases at V and 1 base at J; junction bases unmatched: 3. Here the CDR3 reads CASSISGGAQETQYF. CDR3 nucleotide sequence: TGCGCCAGCAGCATTAGCGGGGGGGCCCAAGAGACCCAGTACTTC.

DNA of the CDR3: TGCGCCAGCAGCCAAGATGATGGGAGCACAGATACGCAGTATTTT. It encodes CASSQDDGSTDTQYF. The chain carries TRBV4-3 and TRBJ2-3, with D uncertain. The CDR3 is 15 residues long. Germline CDR1 is LGHNA and CDR2 is YSLEER. Deletions cut 0 bases from V and 0 bases from J, with 7 bases between.

The V gene is TRBV20-1, the J gene TRBJ2-7; D not resolved. Germline CDR1 and CDR2: DFQATT and SNEGSKA (reference sequence). V was pared by 4 bases and J by 0 bases, with 13 bases between. This CDR3 has 14 residues. The CDR3 DNA is TGCAGTGCTATGGCCCGCCCGGACTCCTACGAGCAGTACTTC. Translating gives CSAMARPDSYEQYF.

The chain has TRBV6-2 or TRBV6-3 and TRBJ2-1; no reliable D call. Trimming cost V 2 bases and J 8 bases, with 7 bases left between them. CDR3 length: 12 residues. Germline V gene lookup returns CDR1 MNHEY and CDR2 SVGEGT. DNA for the CDR3: TGTGCCAGCAGTTACCGTAACCATGAGCAGTTCTTC. Protein sequence: CASSYRNHEQFF.

Only a few counts were recorded for this clonotype. This chain uses TRBV6-1 with TRBJ2-7; D unresolved. V lost 4 bases and J 0 bases, leaving 10 bases between the germline ends. The CDR3 is 14 amino acids. Germline V gives CDR1 MNHNS, CDR2 SASEGT. Here the CDR3 reads CASSGQRSSYEQYF. In DNA, the CDR3 is TGTGCCAGCAGTGGGCAAAGGAGCTCCTACGAGCAGTACTTC.

This clonotype appeared once. This rearrangement joins TRBV6-1 to TRBJ2-4; D is ambiguous. The J call is in doubt because the DNA end fits TRBJ2-7 better. Germline V gene sequence: CDR1 MNHNS, CDR2 SASEGT. CDR3 size: 14 residues. CDR3 sequence reads: CASSEVTRTYEQYF. The CDR3 DNA follows: TGTGCCAGCAGTGAGGTGACAAGGACGTACGAGCAGTACTTC.

The genes are TRBV20-1 and TRBJ2-1; 8 bases agree with TRBD2. The CDR3 extends over 16 amino acids. Looked up from germline, CDR1 is DFQATT and CDR2 is SNEGSKA (reference sequence). The V segment lost 1 base and the J segment 6 bases; nucleotides outside the gene matches: 11. CDR3 sequence: CSARGSPGLVSNEQFF. The CDR3 nucleotides are TGCAGTGCTAGAGGGTCCCCGGGACTAGTATCCAATGAGCAGTTCTTC.

This chain connects TRBV7-9 to TRBJ1-4, with a weak D call TRBD1 (5 bases). Germline CDR1 SEHNR, CDR2 FQNEAQ (reference sequence). The ends were cut back, 6 bases at V and 6 bases at J, with 14 bases in the middle. The CDR3 consists of 14 residues. The CDR3 DNA reads TGTGCCAGCAGTTATAGTGGGACGGATGAAAAACTGTTTTTT. Translation: CASSYSGTDEKLFF.

This clonotype was seen more than once but under ten times. The rearrangement joins TRBV15 to TRBJ1-2; D is perhaps TRBD1 (6 bases). The CDR3 consists of 17 residues. Germline CDR1 is LNHNV and CDR2 is YYDKDF (reference sequence). V lost 3 bases, J lost 2 bases, and 19 bases lay in between. CDR3 DNA sequence: TGTGCCACCAGCAGGGAGCCGACCATTGACAGGAACTATGGCTACACCTTC. It is translated as CATSREPTIDRNYGYTF.

This rearrangement joins TRBV6-5 to TRBJ2-1, with 9 bases aligning to TRBD1. Trimming cost V 4 bases and J 13 bases; bases outside gene matches: 8. The CDR3 extends over 13 amino acids. Germline CDR1 and CDR2: MNHEY and SVGAGI. The CDR3 loop is CASSWVGQGSQFF. CDR3 DNA sequence: TGTGCCAGCAGTTGGGTAGGACAGGGGAGCCAGTTCTTC.

In this sample, this clonotype turned up a few times. The genes are TRBV25-1 and TRBJ2-5; 10 bases map to TRBD2. The CDR3 consists of 17 residues. V dropped 5 bases and J dropped 1; count of bases not matched to a gene: 10. Per germline, CDR1 MGHDK and CDR2 SYGVNS. This CDR3 reads CASSIGGLAGAQETQYF. The CDR3 DNA follows: TGTGCCAGCAGTATTGGGGGCCTAGCGGGGGCCCAAGAGACCCAGTACTTC.

The chain has TRBV7-2 and TRBJ1-2, with TRBD1 matching over 9 bases. The V gene's germline CDR1 is SGHTA and CDR2 FQGNSA. CDR3 length: 18 residues. The junction had 12 bases not matched to a gene; V was cut back by 4 bases and J by 0 bases. The CDR3 region has the DNA TGTGCCAGCAGCTCACACAGGGGGCTGACCTCCACTAACTATGGCTACACCTTC. It is translated as CASSSHRGLTSTNYGYTF.

The table lists this clonotype with a count of one. The gene calls are TRBV6-2 or TRBV6-3 and TRBJ2-4; D uncertain. The J call may be wrong; the DNA end is better matched by TRBJ2-7. CDR1 is MNHEY, CDR2 SVGEGT, per germline. The length of the CDR3 is 16 residues. The CDR3 here is CASSHDLPIDNYEQYF. The CDR3 bases are TGTGCCAGCAGTCACGACCTACCGATCGACAACTACGAGCAGTACTTC.

The rearrangement joins TRBV6-2 or TRBV6-3 to TRBJ2-3; weak D call: TRBD2 (6 bases). CDR1 MNHEY and CDR2 SVGEGT come from the germline V gene. V dropped 2 bases and J dropped 3 bases, with 15 bases sitting between them. The CDR3 covers 16 residues. The CDR3 is CASSYQSAGKTDTQYF. For the CDR3, the DNA is TGTGCCAGCAGTTACCAGTCTGCGGGGAAGACAGATACGCAGTATTTT.

V usage is TRBV6-5 and J usage is TRBJ2-1, with D maybe TRBD1 (5 bases). CDR1 and CDR2 (germline): MNHEY, SVGAGI. The CDR3 consists of 16 residues. V dropped 4 bases and J dropped 1 base, with 14 bases sitting between them. CDR3 amino acids: CASSLTGTVSYNEQFF. The CDR3 DNA sequence: TGTGCCAGCAGTTTAACAGGAACAGTTTCCTACAATGAGCAGTTCTTC.